A selection of T cell receptor beta chains follows, all from one sample in a study of blood T cell repertoires in COVID-19. Profiling relied on immunoSEQ multiplex PCR, and the TCRdb table lists in-frame clones only, not all of them. The profile shows fewer than 200,000 clones, about three quarters of them singletons. The sequencing input was peripheral blood. These receptors originate from a woman aged 50 to 60 with active or convalescent COVID-19. Both conserved end residues are part of each CDR3. D genes are given only for firm matches. Size is stated for part of the rows, as once, few or many counts, or as a class when the clone is expanded.

TRBD2	TRBJ2-7	.	TRBV4-1	CASSQESSGAKASSYEQYF	TGCGCCAGCAGCCAAGAGTCTAGCGGAGCAAAGGCGAGCTCCTACGAGCAATACTTC
.	TRBJ2-3	.	TRBV5-1	CASSSPPGQYSTDTQYF	TGCGCCAGCAGCTCACCACCAGGACAGTATAGCACAGATACGCAGTATTTT
.	TRBJ2-1	many	TRBV19	CASSPPASREQFF	TGTGCCAGTAGTCCTCCCGCCTCGAGAGAGCAGTTCTTC
.	TRBJ1-2	.	TRBV27	CASSFRELIPGYTF	TGTGCCAGCAGTTTCCGGGAATTAATTCCTGGCTACACCTTC
.	TRBJ2-5	.	TRBV5-4	CASSLRGRQETQYF	TGTGCCAGCAGCTTGAGGGGCCGACAAGAGACCCAGTACTTC
TRBD1	TRBJ1-5	.	TRBV30	CAWSVSDRGNQPQHF	TGTGCCTGGAGTGTATCGGACAGGGGCAATCAGCCCCAGCATTTT
.	TRBJ1-2	.	TRBV18	CASSPGAEYGYTF	TGTGCCAGCTCCCCAGGGGCGGAATATGGCTACACCTTC
.	TRBJ1-2	.	TRBV30	CAWSRDIGYTF	TGTGCCTGGAGCAGGGATATTGGCTACACCTTC
TRBD1	TRBJ1-2	few	TRBV6-6	CASSYSDRPIYTF	TGTGCCAGCAGTTACTCGGACAGGCCAATCTACACCTTC
TRBD1	TRBJ1-5	.	TRBV7-9	CASSRGTGNSNQPQHF	TGTGCCAGCAGCCGAGGGACAGGCAATAGCAATCAGCCCCAGCATTTT
.	TRBJ1-6	.	TRBV25-1	CASSELGGIGSPLHF	TGTGCCAGCAGTGAATTGGGGGGAATTGGTTCACCCCTCCACTTT
.	TRBJ1-4	.	TRBV2	CASSFQGIREKLFF	TGTGCCAGCAGTTTTCAGGGGATTCGTGAAAAACTGTTTTTT
.	TRBJ1-5	.	TRBV12-3/TRBV12-4	CASSLGAYQPQHF	TGTGCCAGCAGTTTAGGGGCTTATCAGCCCCAGCATTTT
TRBD1	TRBJ2-1	.	TRBV27	CASSFGQGQNEQFF	TGTGCCAGCAGTTTCGGACAGGGGCAGAATGAGCAGTTCTTC
.	TRBJ1-5	.	TRBV28	CASKEEGGGQPQHF	TGTGCCAGCAAGGAGGAGGGAGGTGGCCAGCCCCAGCATTTT
TRBD2	TRBJ2-1	.	TRBV15	CATSRSLGGNSYNEQFF	TGTGCCACCAGCAGATCCCTGGGGGGGAACTCCTACAATGAGCAGTTCTTC
TRBD2	TRBJ2-3	.	TRBV7-2	CASSFRTSGLSTDTQYF	TGTGCCAGCAGCTTCCGGACTAGCGGGTTGAGCACAGATACGCAGTATTTT
TRBD1	TRBJ1-2	.	TRBV27	CASSLSGTGRLYGYTF	TGTGCCAGCAGTTTGTCCGGGACAGGGAGACTCTATGGCTACACCTTC
.	TRBJ2-3	.	TRBV5-4	CASSFDSSTDTQYF	TGTGCCAGCAGCTTCGACAGCTCCACAGATACGCAGTATTTT
.	TRBJ1-4	.	TRBV30	CAYSSDHYEKLFF	TGTGCCTACTCAAGCGACCATTATGAAAAACTGTTTTTT
.	TRBJ1-1	.	TRBV6-5	CASRVQGLSTTFF	TGTGCCAGCAGAGTCCAGGGTTTGTCGACGACTTTCTTT
TRBD1	TRBJ2-7	.	TRBV5-4	CASRAGQGYEQYF	TGTGCCAGCAGAGCCGGACAGGGGTACGAGCAGTACTTC
TRBD1	TRBJ1-6	.	TRBV20-1	CSASAAGQGNSPLHF	TGCAGTGCTAGTGCTGCGGGACAGGGGAATTCACCCCTCCACTTT
TRBD1	TRBJ2-5	.	TRBV6-5	CASRSGGSVETQYF	TGTGCCAGCAGGTCAGGGGGTTCGGTGGAGACCCAGTACTTC
TRBD2	TRBJ2-7	.	TRBV5-6	CASSLILAGGSYEQYF	TGTGCCAGCAGCTTGATCCTAGCGGGAGGGTCCTACGAGCAGTACTTC
.	TRBJ2-1	.	TRBV2	CASSGEAYNEQFF	TGTGCCTCCTCTGGAGAAGCCTACAATGAGCAGTTCTTC
TRBD1	TRBJ1-2	.	TRBV28	CQGGSRNYGYTF	TGCCAGGGGGGTTCCCGCAACTATGGCTACACCTTC
.	TRBJ2-3	.	TRBV5-4	CASSSERTDTDTQYF	TGTGCCAGCAGCTCCGAGCGAACCGACACAGATACGCAGTATTTT
.	TRBJ2-3	.	TRBV10-3	CAISDSNRADTQYF	TGTGCCATCAGCGACTCTAACCGCGCAGATACGCAGTATTTT
.	TRBJ1-5	.	TRBV28	CASSPRGTSNQPQHF	TGTGCCAGCAGTCCCCGGGGGACCAGCAATCAGCCCCAGCATTTT
.	TRBJ2-7	.	TRBV14	CASSQEGSAYEQYF	TGTGCCAGCAGCCAAGAAGGAAGCGCCTACGAGCAGTACTTC
TRBD1	TRBJ2-5	.	TRBV5-6	CASSSLQGQETQYF	TGTGCCAGCAGCAGCCTACAGGGGCAAGAGACCCAGTACTTC
.	TRBJ2-7	.	TRBV27	CASSPGQAYEQYF	TGTGCCAGCAGCCCAGGGCAAGCCTACGAGCAGTACTTC
.	TRBJ2-3	.	TRBV21-1	CASSNLGGGADTQYF	TGTGCCAGCAGCAATTTAGGGGGCGGGGCAGATACGCAGTATTTT
.	TRBJ1-1	.	TRBV5-5	CASSLGQVTEAFF	TGTGCCAGCAGCTTGGGACAGGTTACTGAAGCTTTCTTT
.	TRBJ1-1	.	TRBV14	CASRPGHVTEAFF	TGTGCCAGCAGGCCGGGACACGTCACTGAAGCTTTCTTT
TRBD2	TRBJ2-7	few	TRBV5-4	CASSFLADHSYEQYF	TGTGCCAGCAGCTTCCTAGCGGACCACTCCTACGAGCAGTACTTC
.	TRBJ1-6	.	TRBV21-1	CADGQGNNSPLHF	TGTGCCGACGGACAGGGAAATAATTCACCCCTCCACTTT
.	TRBJ2-5	.	TRBV5-1	CASSGGTDTRGETQYF	TGCGCCAGCAGCGGGGGGACCGACACTCGGGGAGAGACCCAGTACTTC
.	TRBJ1-2	few	TRBV6-2/TRBV6-3	CASSGADNYYGYTF	TGTGCCAGCAGTGGCGCCGACAACTACTATGGCTACACCTTC
.	TRBJ2-7	.	TRBV18	CASSRDGSSYEQYF	TGTGCCAGCTCGCGGGACGGTAGCTCCTACGAGCAGTACTTC
.	TRBJ1-1	.	TRBV30	CAWSKGGVFTEAFF	TGTGCCTGGAGTAAAGGCGGGGTGTTCACTGAAGCTTTCTTT
TRBD1	TRBJ2-1	.	TRBV18	CASSPPGQETYNEQFF	TGTGCCAGCTCACCACCGGGACAGGAGACCTACAATGAGCAGTTCTTC
.	TRBJ2-5	.	TRBV19	CASSINSGETQYF	TGTGCCAGTAGTATTAACTCGGGAGAGACCCAGTACTTC
TRBD2	TRBJ2-3	.	TRBV13	CASSLGRAGGPTDTQYF	TGTGCCAGCAGCTTAGGGCGAGCGGGAGGGCCAACAGATACGCAGTATTTT
TRBD1	TRBJ1-5	.	TRBV15	CATSRGTGVYSNQPQHF	TGTGCCACCAGCAGGGGGACAGGGGTTTATAGCAATCAGCCCCAGCATTTT
.	TRBJ2-7	.	TRBV5-6	CASSLVSGGEQYF	TGTGCCAGCAGCTTGGTTTCCGGGGGCGAGCAGTACTTC